The next 29 T cell receptor beta chains were all read from a single sample in a study of cytomegalovirus exposure and HLA in healthy donors. The PCR ran on 60 Vbeta and 13 Jbeta primers. Sequencing used immunoSEQ multiplex PCR; TCRdb keeps in-frame clones, though not all of them. The profile shows 75,000 to 90,000 clones, about 68% of them singletons. Sequenced: PBMCs. The receptor source for this set is a man aged 25 to 40 in good health and CMV-seropositive.

The chain recombines TRBV2 with TRBJ1-1; no firm D call. Trimming stripped 5 bases from V and 4 bases from J, with 29 bases between. This CDR3 is built from 19 residues. Germline CDR1 SNHLY, CDR2 FYNNEI. CDR3: CASSQYTGSSKKHITEAFF. DNA of the CDR3: TGTGCCAGCAGTCAATACACCGGGAGTTCAAAAAAACACATCACTGAAGCTTTCTTT.

In its sample, this clone was seen many times. V is TRBV5-1 and J is TRBJ2-1; weak D call: TRBD1 (6 bases). CDR3 length: 14 amino acids. V was trimmed by 3 bases and J by 1 base, leaving 8 bases between them. Per germline, CDR1 SGHRS and CDR2 YFSETQ. DNA of the CDR3: TGCGCCAGCAGCTCGGACAGTTCCTACAATGAGCAGTTCTTC. This codes for CASSSDSSYNEQFF.

The rearrangement uses TRBV5-6 and TRBJ1-2; TRBD1 aligns across 8 bases. The CDR3 contains 15 residues. Germline trimming cut 2 bases from V and 3 bases from J; bases unmatched to any gene: 6. Germline V gene sequence: CDR1 SGHDT, CDR2 YYEEEE. The CDR3 region has the DNA TGTGCCAGCAGCTTCACAGGGGGAGGCGACTATGGCTACACCTTC. The encoded protein is CASSFTGGGDYGYTF.

The chain uses TRBV10-3 and TRBJ1-3; 7 positions match TRBD1. V trimming: 11 bases; J trimming: 0 bases; junction bases outside the gene matches: 7. This CDR3 is 14 amino acids long. Germline V gives CDR1 ENHRY, CDR2 SYGVKD. The CDR3 coding sequence is TGTGCCTCCTTACAGGGGAGCTCTGGAAACACCATATATTTT. Translation: CASLQGSSGNTIYF.

V gene TRBV15 combines with J gene TRBJ1-5, with 9 nucleotides matching TRBD1. The CDR3 length is 15 residues. V shed 5 bases, J shed 3 bases, and the junction held 5 bases outside the gene matches. Germline-derived CDR1 and CDR2 are LNHNV and YYDKDF (reference sequence). CDR3 nucleotides: TGTGCCACCAGCGTTACAGGGGGCTCCAATCAGCCCCAGCATTTT. Residues: CATSVTGGSNQPQHF. Full variable domain (remainder filled in from reference TRBV15 and TRBJ1-5): DAMVIQNPRYQVTQFGKPVTLSCSQTLNHNVMYWYQQKSSQAPKLLFHYYDKDFNNEADTPDNFQSRRPNTSFCFLDIRSPGLGDTAMYLCATSVTGGSNQPQHFGDGTRLSIL.

This clone has only a few counts. The chain couples TRBV19 to TRBJ2-3; D might be TRBD1 (5 bases). This CDR3 is built from 15 residues. The germline V gene encodes CDR1 LNHDA and CDR2 SQIVND (reference sequence). Between the trimmed V and J ends, which lost 5 bases and 6 bases, there was a span of 18 bases. The CDR3 spells CASSSRGWTEDTQYF. The CDR3 coding sequence is TGTGCCAGTAGTTCAAGGGGTTGGACCGAGGATACGCAGTATTTT.

As regards this clone: A junction boundary mismatches the germline segment, possibly from a read error. The gene calls are TRBV29-1 and TRBJ2-3, with D possibly TRBD1 on 6 matching bases. The length of the CDR3 is 15 residues. CDR1 and CDR2 (germline): SQVTM, ANQGSEA. As DNA, the CDR3 is TGCAGCGTCGAAGGACAGTTGGGAAACACAGATACGCAGTATTTT. It is translated as CSVEGQLGNTDTQYF.

This clone has more than one count but fewer than ten. This chain uses TRBV2 with TRBJ1-2, with D maybe TRBD1 (6 bases). The germline V gene has CDR1 SNHLY and CDR2 FYNNEI. This CDR3 comprises 14 residues. The CDR3 region is CAALRGGANYGYTF. The DNA of the CDR3 is TGTGCAGCGCTGCGAGGGGGGGCTAACTATGGCTACACCTTC.

The chain combines TRBV7-2 with TRBJ2-7, with 11 bases identical to TRBD1. CDR3 length equals 18 residues. Germline CDR1 and CDR2: SGHTA and FQGNSA. Losses at the gene ends were 5 bases for V and 3 bases for J; bases not matched to a gene: 15. The DNA for the CDR3 is TGTGCCAGCAGCAAAGGACAGGGGGCTGTAGTAGCAAGCTACGAGCAGTACTTC. Its protein is CASSKGQGAVVASYEQYF.

The genes are TRBV10-3 and TRBJ2-7; D might be TRBD2 (6 bases). The V gene lost 11 bases and the J gene lost 5 bases, with 22 bases spanning the gap. The CDR3 is made up of 14 amino acids. The germline CDR1 and CDR2 sequences are ENHRY and SYGVKD. CDR3 sequence reads: CALMWGVPPHEQYF. The CDR3 DNA sequence: TGTGCCCTTATGTGGGGGGTTCCCCCACACGAGCAGTACTTC.

Only a few counts were recorded for this clone. This rearrangement joins TRBV7-9 to TRBJ1-4; the D is unclear. Germline CDR1 SEHNR, CDR2 FQNEAQ (reference sequence). The germline V and J ends were trimmed by 5 bases and 6 bases, with 13 bases remaining between them. This CDR3 spans 14 amino acids. This chain's CDR3 is CASSPRWGDEKLFF. For the CDR3, the DNA is TGTGCCAGCAGCCCCCGATGGGGAGATGAAAAACTGTTTTTT.

The chain uses TRBV4-2 and TRBJ1-1; D is unresolved. This CDR3 region has 13 residues. V was clipped by 0 bases and J by 8 bases, with 10 bases between them. Germline-derived CDR1 and CDR2 are LGHNA and YNFKEQ. The CDR3 sequence is CASSQDKAREAFF. CDR3 DNA: TGTGCCAGCAGCCAAGATAAAGCCAGGGAAGCTTTCTTT.

The genes are TRBV9 and TRBJ2-5, with 8 bases fitting TRBD1. V trimming: 0 bases; J trimming: 5 bases; junction bases outside the gene matches: 12. This CDR3 has 17 residues. The germline gives CDR1 SGDLS, CDR2 YYNGEE. The CDR3 is CASSVAAGGAPLETQYF. The CDR3 DNA sequence: TGTGCCAGCAGCGTAGCGGCAGGGGGCGCCCCGTTGGAGACCCAGTACTTC.

The chain has TRBV10-3 and TRBJ2-7, with 8 bases lining up with TRBD1. J gave up 3 bases and V 6 bases, and 7 bases lay outside the gene matches. Germline V CDR1 and CDR2: ENHRY, SYGVKD. CDR3 length: 14 residues. The CDR3 sequence: CAIRVTGGSYEQYF. For the CDR3, the DNA is TGTGCCATCAGGGTTACAGGGGGAAGCTACGAGCAGTACTTC.

CDR3 nucleotides: TGCGCCAGCAGCTCGTTGAGGACAGGGGGGAGCGGGGAGCTGTTTTTT. It specifies CASSSLRTGGSGELFF. The genes are TRBV5-1 and TRBJ2-2; 10 bases are a match to TRBD1. The CDR3 length is 16 residues. V shed 3 bases and J 7 bases; nucleotides not matched to a gene: 9. CDR1 and CDR2 from the germline V gene are SGHRS and YFSETQ.

The chain carries TRBV25-1 and TRBJ1-1, with 7 bases identical to TRBD1. CDR1 is MGHDK, CDR2 SYGVNS, per germline. The CDR3 contains 14 residues. V was clipped by 5 bases and J by 3 bases; unmatched bases: 6. This CDR3 is CASSHMDRHTEAFF. Here the CDR3 DNA reads TGTGCCAGCAGTCACATGGACAGGCACACTGAAGCTTTCTTT.

This clone was counted a single time. The J gene is TRBJ2-7, the V gene TRBV10-1; 7 positions match TRBD2. Unmatched junction bases numbered 14, after V lost 0 bases and J lost 0 bases. CDR3 length: 19 residues. CDR1 WNHNN and CDR2 SYGVQD come from the germline V gene (reference sequence). CDR3 region: CASSESKGLAEVPSYEQYF. DNA of the CDR3: TGCGCCAGCAGTGAGTCGAAGGGCCTAGCGGAGGTCCCCTCCTACGAGCAGTACTTC.

This clone occurred once. The V gene is TRBV5-1, the J gene TRBJ1-6, with D possibly TRBD1 on 5 matching bases. The CDR3 length is 14 residues. CDR1 and CDR2 from the germline V gene are SGHRS and YFSETQ. V lost 2 bases and J lost 7, with 10 bases in between. The CDR3 reads CASSLQARNSPLHF. DNA of the CDR3: TGCGCCAGCAGCTTACAGGCGCGGAATTCACCCCTCCACTTT.

This clone was observed a handful of times. The chain recombines TRBV5-4 with TRBJ2-7; 13 bases line up with TRBD2. V dropped 2 bases and J dropped 4; count of bases not matched to a gene: 6. Germline CDR1 is SGHNT and CDR2 is YYREEE (reference sequence). The CDR3 is 16 amino acids. For the CDR3, the DNA is TGTGCCAGCAGCTTCGGACTAGCGGGAGCGGGTTACGAGCAGTACTTC. This encodes CASSFGLAGAGYEQYF.

This sequence joins TRBV7-2 and TRBJ2-7; no reliable D call. Trimming stripped 5 bases from V and 7 bases from J, with 15 bases between. Germline assignment: CDR1 SGHTA and CDR2 FQGNSA. CDR3 length equals 13 residues. The CDR3 region is CASSPSRQMEQYF. The DNA of the CDR3 is TGTGCCAGCAGCCCATCAAGACAAATGGAGCAGTACTTC. Looking up the rest from reference TRBV7-2 and TRBJ2-7 gives the full variable domain: GAGVSQSPSNKVTEKGKDVELRCDPISGHTALYWYRQSLGQGLEFLIYFQGNSAPDKSGLPSDRFSAERTGGSVSTLTIQRTQQEDSAVYLCASSPSRQMEQYFGPGTRLTVT.

This clone has a handful of counts. The chain joins TRBV7-2 to TRBJ1-5; D ambiguous. CDR3 size: 15 residues. Looked up from germline, CDR1 is SGHTA and CDR2 is FQGNSA. Trimming took off 4 bases at V and 7 bases at J, with 17 bases between the two ends. DNA for the CDR3: TGTGCCAGCAGCTGGAGAAGTGGGAGCGGACAGCCCCAGCATTTT. Translated: CASSWRSGSGQPQHF.

This clone was detected only a few times. This chain joins TRBV19 and TRBJ1-1, with TRBD1 as a possible D gene (5 bases). Germline V gives CDR1 LNHDA, CDR2 SQIVND (reference sequence). V lost 5 bases, J lost 3 bases, and 13 bases lay in between. The CDR3 length is 14 residues. CDR3 in DNA: TGTGCCAGTAGTCCTATCGTCAGGGACACTGAAGCTTTCTTT. Its protein is CASSPIVRDTEAFF.

This chain links TRBV4-1 with TRBJ1-3; D is ambiguous. Trimming took 1 base from V and 0 from J, leaving 19 bases between them. CDR1 is MGHRA, CDR2 YSYEKL, per germline. The CDR3 covers 19 residues. CDR3: CASSQVPLETSPSGNTIYF. In DNA form, the CDR3 reads TGCGCCAGCAGCCAAGTCCCTTTGGAGACGTCTCCCTCTGGAAACACCATATATTTT.

The chain links TRBV7-7 to TRBJ2-7; TRBD1 aligns across 7 bases. The CDR3 has 14 amino acids. Germline V gene sequence: CDR1 SSHAT, CDR2 FNYEAQ (reference sequence). V lost 1 base, J lost 3 bases, and 3 bases stayed unmatched. Here the CDR3 DNA reads TGTGCCAGCAGCTTAGGACAGGGAAACTACGAGCAGTACTTC. It encodes CASSLGQGNYEQYF.

Written as DNA, the CDR3 is TGTGCCAGCAGCCGCGGGGGAGATAACACTGAAGCTTTCTTT. Its translation is CASSRGGDNTEAFF. V is TRBV2 and J is TRBJ1-1, with D possibly being TRBD1 (5 bases). This CDR3 has 14 residues. Trimming shortened V by 6 bases and J by 2 bases, and 13 bases separated the two germline ends. Germline CDR1 is SNHLY and CDR2 is FYNNEI.

The V and J genes are TRBV18 and TRBJ2-7, with 11 bases that match TRBD1. V lost 6 bases, J lost 5 bases, and 9 bases stayed unmatched. The length of the CDR3 is 15 residues. The germline V gene encodes CDR1 KGHSH and CDR2 LQKENI. The CDR3 sequence: CASSLGTGGRNEQYF. The CDR3 bases are TGTGCCAGCTCCCTCGGGACAGGGGGTAGGAACGAGCAGTACTTC.

The chain carries TRBV7-3 and TRBJ2-5, with TRBD1 as a possible D gene (5 bases). Trimming removed 2 bases at V and 4 bases at J, with 14 bases between. CDR3 length: 15 amino acids. Germline-derived CDR1 and CDR2 are SGHTA and FQGTGA. CDR3 sequence reads: CASSLGARRTETQYF. CDR3 coding DNA: TGTGCCAGCAGCTTAGGGGCGAGAAGGACAGAGACCCAGTACTTC.

About this clone: The same CDR3 is also encoded by other DNA sequences in this sample. This rearrangement joins TRBV2 to TRBJ2-7; 12 nucleotides agree with TRBD2. This CDR3 region has 14 residues. The J segment lost 4 bases and the V segment lost 6 bases, leaving 4 bases of the junction unmatched. CDR1 is SNHLY, CDR2 FYNNEI, per germline. The DNA of the CDR3 is TGTGCCAGCAGGGGGACTAGCGGGTCATACGAGCAGTACTTC. Its translation: CASRGTSGSYEQYF.

The V call is TRBV27, the J call TRBJ2-3; 7 bases agree with TRBD2. The germline CDR1 and CDR2 sequences are MNHEY and SMNVEV (reference sequence). The J segment lost 5 bases and the V segment lost 8 bases, leaving 4 bases of the junction unmatched. The CDR3 consists of 12 residues. The DNA of the CDR3 is TGTGCCAGCGGCGGGAGTGGAGATACGCAGTATTTT. Its protein product is CASGGSGDTQYF.